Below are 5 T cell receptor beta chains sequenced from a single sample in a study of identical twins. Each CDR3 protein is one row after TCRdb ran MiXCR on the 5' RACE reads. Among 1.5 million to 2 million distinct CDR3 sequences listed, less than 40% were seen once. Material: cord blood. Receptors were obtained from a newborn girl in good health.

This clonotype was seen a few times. CDR3 amino acids: CASSERQGLRFEAFF. The CDR3 coding sequence is TGCGCCAGCAGCGAGAGACAGGGCCTCCGGTTTGAAGCTTTCTTT. The chain links TRBV5-1 to TRBJ1-1; 7 nucleotides agree with TRBD1. Germline V gene sequence: CDR1 SGHRS, CDR2 YFSETQ. The CDR3 length is 15 residues. V lost 4 bases to trimming and J lost 7 bases; unmatched junction nucleotides: 13.

This chain's CDR3 is CASSSLDRGGEKLFF. The CDR3 DNA sequence: TGTGCCAGCAGTTCCTTGGACAGGGGAGGTGAAAAACTGTTTTTT. The rearrangement joins TRBV27 to TRBJ1-4, with 9 positions matching TRBD1. The CDR3 is 15 residues long. Trimming took 4 bases from V and 7 from J; bases not matched to a gene: 7. Germline loops: CDR1 MNHEY, CDR2 SMNVEV (reference sequence).

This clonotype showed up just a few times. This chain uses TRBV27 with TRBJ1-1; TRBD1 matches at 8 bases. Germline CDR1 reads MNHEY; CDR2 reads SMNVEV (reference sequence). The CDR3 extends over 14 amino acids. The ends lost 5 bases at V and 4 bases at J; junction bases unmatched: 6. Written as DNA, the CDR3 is TGTGCCAGCAGTGCAGGGGGCTGGGTCACTGAAGCTTTCTTT. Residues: CASSAGGWVTEAFF.

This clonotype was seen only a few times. CDR3 in DNA: TGCAGTGCTAGAGAACGGGGGGGATACACCGGGGAGCTGTTTTTT. Translated, it gives CSARERGGYTGELFF. The rearrangement joins TRBV20-1 to TRBJ2-2; 8 bases are a match to TRBD2. After removal of 0 bases from V and 3 bases from J, the junction contained 3 bases not matched to a gene. CDR3 length: 15 amino acids. CDR1 and CDR2 (germline): DFQATT, SNEGSKA (reference sequence).

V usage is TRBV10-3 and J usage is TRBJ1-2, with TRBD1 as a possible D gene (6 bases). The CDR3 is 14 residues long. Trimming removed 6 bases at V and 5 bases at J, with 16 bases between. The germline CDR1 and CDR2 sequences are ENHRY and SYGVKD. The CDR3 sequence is CAISPGEFQYGYTF. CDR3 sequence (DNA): TGTGCCATCAGCCCAGGGGAATTCCAGTATGGCTACACCTTC.